One TCR beta chain is described in this entry. What it recognizes is unknown. CDR1 and CDR2 (germline): MGHRA, YSYEKL. The CDR3 is 16 amino acids. The trim removed 0 bases at V and 7 bases at J, leaving 7 bases unmatched. This sample is part of a study of OX40 agonist ivuxolimab in advanced cancers. In the study overall: From roughly 23 to 90 years was the age range, with a mean of roughly 64 years, and roughly 83% were male. Whole-study findings and limits: Relatively little clonal expansion, among the lowest observed, appeared in partial responders at 0.1-3.0 mg/kg. With doses of 0.1 to 3.0 mg/kg, CD4+ and CD8+ blood T cells had undergone clonal expansion by week 6.

TCRdb's copy holds only in-frame clones and misses some; the assay was immunoSEQ multiplex PCR. The sample contains about 96,000 clones, about four fifths of which appear only once. Autoimmune disease history or systemic immunosuppression excluded patients. The chain combines TRBV4-1 with TRBJ2-7; TRBD2 aligns across 12 bases. The sequence derives from an adult with an advanced solid tumor such as melanoma, head and neck, liver or kidney cancer. The sequenced sample was CD4+ or CD8+ T cells sorted from blood, obtained in a trial of the OX40 agonist ivuxolimab. Written as DNA, the CDR3 is TGCGCCAGCAGCCAAGAATTGGGACTAGCGGGCGGAGAGCAGTACTTC. Protein sequence: CASSQELGLAGGEQYF.